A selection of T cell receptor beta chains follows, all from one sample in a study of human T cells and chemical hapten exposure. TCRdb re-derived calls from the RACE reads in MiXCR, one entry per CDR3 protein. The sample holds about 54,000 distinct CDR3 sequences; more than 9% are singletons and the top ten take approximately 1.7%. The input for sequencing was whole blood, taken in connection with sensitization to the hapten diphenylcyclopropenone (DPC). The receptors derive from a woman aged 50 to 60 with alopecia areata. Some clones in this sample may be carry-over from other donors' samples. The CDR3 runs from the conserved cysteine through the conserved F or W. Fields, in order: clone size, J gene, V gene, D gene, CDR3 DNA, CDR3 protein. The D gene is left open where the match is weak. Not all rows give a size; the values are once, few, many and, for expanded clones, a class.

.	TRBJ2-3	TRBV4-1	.	TGCGCCAGCAGCCAAGATCGTAAAGCGGAGGGGGGACCAGATACGCAGTATTTT	CASSQDRKAEGGPDTQYF
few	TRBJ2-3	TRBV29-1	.	TGCAGCGTTGAGGAGACTAGCACAGATACGCAGTATTTT	CSVEETSTDTQYF
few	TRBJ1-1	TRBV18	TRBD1	TGTGCCAGCTCACCACCGTCCGGGACAGAGAACGAAGCTTTCTTT	CASSPPSGTENEAFF
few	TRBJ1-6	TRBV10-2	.	TGCGCCAGCAGTCCAGGGGACCTTAAATCACCCCTCCACTTT	CASSPGDLKSPLHF
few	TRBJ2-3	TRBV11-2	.	TGTGCCAGCAGCTTAGGGGCTAGTAGCACAGATACGCAGTATTTT	CASSLGASSTDTQYF
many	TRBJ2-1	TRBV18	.	TGTGCCAGCTCACCGAGTTCCAGAAATGAGCAGTTCTTC	CASSPSSRNEQFF
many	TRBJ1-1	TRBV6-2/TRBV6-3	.	TGTGCCAGCAGTAATGGAGGGTTCACGAACACTGAAGCTTTCTTT	CASSNGGFTNTEAFF
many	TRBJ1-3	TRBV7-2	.	TGTGCCAGCAGCCAAAACCGTGACACCATATATTTT	CASSQNRDTIYF
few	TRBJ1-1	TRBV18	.	TGTGCCAGCTCACCTGCAAACGAAGCTTTCTTT	CASSPANEAFF
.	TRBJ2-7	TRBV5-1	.	TGCGCCAGCAGCTTGGTCGATCAGGGCCAAGGGTACGAGCAGTACTTC	CASSLVDQGQGYEQYF
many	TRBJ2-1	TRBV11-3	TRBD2	TGTGCCAGCCCTAAGCGGGGGGGCCGCGATGAGCAGTTCTTC	CASPKRGGRDEQFF
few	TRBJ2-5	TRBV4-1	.	TGCGCCAGCAGCCAAGATCGTAGGGAGACCCAGTACTTC	CASSQDRRETQYF
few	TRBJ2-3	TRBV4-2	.	TGTGCCAGCAGCCAAGATCTCCTTGAGATAGATACGCAGTATTTT	CASSQDLLEIDTQYF
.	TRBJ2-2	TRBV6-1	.	TGTGCCAGTAACGGTTTGGCATTTAGTAACGGGGAGCTGTTTTTT	CASNGLAFSNGELFF
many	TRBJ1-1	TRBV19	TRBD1	TGTGCCAGTTCCCGGGACAGAGAGGTGAACACTGAAGCTTTCTTT	CASSRDREVNTEAFF
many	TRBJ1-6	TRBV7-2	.	TGTGCCAGCAGCCCAACGGGAGAGGGGAACTATAATTCACCCCTCCACTTT	CASSPTGEGNYNSPLHF
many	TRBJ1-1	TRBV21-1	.	TGTGCCAGCAGTGGGCGACCTCTGAACACTGAAGCTTTCTTT	CASSGRPLNTEAFF
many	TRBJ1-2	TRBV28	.	TGTGCCAGCAGTTTACTCGGCGGGACAAGTGGCTACACCTTC	CASSLLGGTSGYTF
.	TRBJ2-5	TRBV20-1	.	TGCAGTGAGGAAGGGGGACTGGGACAGCCCCAAGAGACCCAGTACTTC	CSEEGGLGQPQETQYF
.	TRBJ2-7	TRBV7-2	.	TGTGCCAGCAGTCACCAGGGTGTTTCCTACGAGCAGTACTTC	CASSHQGVSYEQYF
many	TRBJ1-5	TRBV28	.	TGTGCCGGGTCTTCCGGGAACAATCAGCCCCAGCATTTT	CAGSSGNNQPQHF
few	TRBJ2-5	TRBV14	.	TGTGCCAGCAGCCACCAGGGGACCCAGTACTTC	CASSHQGTQYF
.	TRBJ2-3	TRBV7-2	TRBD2	TGTGCCAGCAGCGCCCGACTAGCGGGAAGCACAGATACGCAGTATTTT	CASSARLAGSTDTQYF
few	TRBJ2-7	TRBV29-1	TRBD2	TGCAGCGTCGGACTAGCGGGGCTGAACCGGCAGTACTTC	CSVGLAGLNRQYF
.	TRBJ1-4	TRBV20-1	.	TGCAGTGCCCCGGACAGAGATAATGAAAAACTGTTTTTT	CSAPDRDNEKLFF